This TCR beta chain emerged from a study of T cells in Graves' hyperthyroidism and ophthalmopathy. Germline V gene lookup returns CDR1 SGHAT and CDR2 FQDESV (reference sequence). V was cut by 1 base and J by 7 bases, with 10 bases left in between. The CDR3 length is 14 residues. What was amplified from RNA transcripts were TCR beta CDR3 regions. The HTBI primer set served for first-round RT-PCR of the TCR CDR3. TCRdb processed the multiplex PCR reads anew with MiXCR; each CDR3 protein has one entry. Of approximately 620,000 distinct CDR3 sequences listed, around 16% are singletons. A few counts support this clonotype.

Sequenced input: blood. This TCR derives from a woman aged 40 to 50 with Graves' ophthalmopathy. The chain employs TRBV11-1 and TRBJ2-2; D call uncertain. The CDR3 sequence: CASSLGRLNGELFF. In nucleotides, the CDR3 is TGTGCCAGCAGCTTAGGGCGGCTTAACGGGGAGCTGTTTTTT.